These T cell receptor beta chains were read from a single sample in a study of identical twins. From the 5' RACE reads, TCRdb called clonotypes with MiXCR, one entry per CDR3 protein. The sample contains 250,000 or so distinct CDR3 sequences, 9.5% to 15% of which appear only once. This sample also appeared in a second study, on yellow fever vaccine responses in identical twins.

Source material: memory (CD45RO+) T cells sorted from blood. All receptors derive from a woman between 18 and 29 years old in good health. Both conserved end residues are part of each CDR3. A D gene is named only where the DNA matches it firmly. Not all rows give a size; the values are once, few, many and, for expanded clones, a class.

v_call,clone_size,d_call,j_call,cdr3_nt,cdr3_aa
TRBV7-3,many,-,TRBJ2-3,TGTGCCAGCAGCCAATTGTGGGACTCCACAGATACGCAGTATTTT,CASSQLWDSTDTQYF
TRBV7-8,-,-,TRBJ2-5,TGTGCCAGCAGCTTAGGGGAAGAGGGGACCCAGTACTTC,CASSLGEEGTQYF
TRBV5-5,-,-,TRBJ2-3,TGTGCCAGCAGGCCGAACACAGATACGCAGTATTTT,CASRPNTDTQYF
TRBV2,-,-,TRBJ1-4,TGTGCCAGCAGGAGCGAGGCAACTAATGAAAAACTGTTTTTT,CASRSEATNEKLFF
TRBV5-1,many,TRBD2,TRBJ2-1,TGCGCCAGCAGCGGGGGGGGACTAGCGGTGTACAATGAGCAGTTCTTC,CASSGGGLAVYNEQFF
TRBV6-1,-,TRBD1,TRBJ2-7,TGTGCCAGCAGAGAACGACAGGGCCACATCTACGAGCAGTACTTC,CASRERQGHIYEQYF
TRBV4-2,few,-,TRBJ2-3,TGTGCCAGCAGCCCTCCCCCGGGACAAGGCACAGATACGCAGTATTTT,CASSPPPGQGTDTQYF
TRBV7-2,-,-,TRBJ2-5,TGTGCCAGCACCGCTGGCCCAGAGACCCAGTACTTC,CASTAGPETQYF
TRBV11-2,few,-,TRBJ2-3,TGTGCCAGCAGCGTAAACCGGGGGCCCGGCACAGATACGCAGTATTTT,CASSVNRGPGTDTQYF
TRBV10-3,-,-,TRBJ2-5,TGTGCCATCAGTGACGTGGCGGGGAAGACCCAGTACTTC,CAISDVAGKTQYF
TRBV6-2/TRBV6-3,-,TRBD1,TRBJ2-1,TGTGCCAGCAGTTACCCGGGTGTGGGACAGGGCTGGAATGAGCAGTTCTTC,CASSYPGVGQGWNEQFF
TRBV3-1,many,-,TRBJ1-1,TGTGCCAGCAGCCAAGGATGGGCAGACACTGAAGCTTTCTTT,CASSQGWADTEAFF
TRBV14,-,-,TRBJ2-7,TGTGCCAGCAGCCAAGAAAGGGGCCGGGACGGCACCTACGAGCAGTACTTC,CASSQERGRDGTYEQYF
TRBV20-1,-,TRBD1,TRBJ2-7,TGCAGTGCTAGTGCAGGGGGCGCCTACGAGCAGTACTTC,CSASAGGAYEQYF
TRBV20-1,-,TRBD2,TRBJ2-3,TGCAGTGCTAGCGGGAGGGCCCTCGGCACAGATACGCAGTATTTT,CSASGRALGTDTQYF
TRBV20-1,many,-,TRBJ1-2,TGCAGTGCTAGAGTAGTCCAGGGACGCTATGGCTACACCTTC,CSARVVQGRYGYTF
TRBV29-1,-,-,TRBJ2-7,TGCAGCGTTTTACTACGGGACCCACGGCACTACGAGCAGTACTTC,CSVLLRDPRHYEQYF
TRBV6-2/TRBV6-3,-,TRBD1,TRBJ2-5,TGTGCCAGGGGGACAGGGGGCAGAGAGACCCAGTACTTC,CARGTGGRETQYF
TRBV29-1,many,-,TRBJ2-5,TGCAGCGCCGGCCGGGGACACGAAGAGACCCAGTACTTC,CSAGRGHEETQYF
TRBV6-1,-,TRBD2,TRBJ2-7,TGTGCCAGCAAGACGGGGGGACCTATCTACGAGCAGTACTTC,CASKTGGPIYEQYF
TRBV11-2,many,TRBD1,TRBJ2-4,TGTGCCAGCAGCTTTAAATTACCGGGACAGGGTAGAGACATTCAGTACTTC,CASSFKLPGQGRDIQYF
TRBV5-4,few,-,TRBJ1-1,TGTGCCAGCAGCTTGGCCGCCTACAACACTGAAGCTTTCTTT,CASSLAAYNTEAFF
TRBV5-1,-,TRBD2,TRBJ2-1,TGCGCCAGCAGCTGCGGGGGGGCCGCCAATGAGCAGTTCTTC,CASSCGGAANEQFF
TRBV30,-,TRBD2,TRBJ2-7,TGTGCCTGGGCCGGGACTAGACCCTACGAGCAGTACTTC,CAWAGTRPYEQYF
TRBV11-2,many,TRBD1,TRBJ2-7,TGTGCCAGCAGCTTGACAGATGGACAGGGGTTCTCCTACGAGCAGTACTTC,CASSLTDGQGFSYEQYF
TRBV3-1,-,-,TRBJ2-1,TGTGCCAGCAGCCAAGATTTGAGTAATGAGCAGTTCTTC,CASSQDLSNEQFF
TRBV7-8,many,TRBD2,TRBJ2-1,TGTGCCAGCAGCTTAGAGGGACTAGCGGGAGGGAGAGGGTCCTACAATGAGCAGTTCTTC,CASSLEGLAGGRGSYNEQFF
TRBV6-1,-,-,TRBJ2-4,TGTGCCAGCCTACGAGGGGGTGGTGCCAAAAACATTCAGTACTTC,CASLRGGGAKNIQYF
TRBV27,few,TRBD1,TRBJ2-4,TGTGCCAGCAGTTTGTCGAACCGGGACAGCGGCCCTGGACAAGCCAAAAACATTCAGTACTTC,CASSLSNRDSGPGQAKNIQYF
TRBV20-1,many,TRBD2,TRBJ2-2,TGCAGTGCTAGGGGAGGGCCGAACACCGGGGAGCTGTTTTTT,CSARGGPNTGELFF
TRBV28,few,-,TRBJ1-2,TGTGCCAGCAGGACAGTGGCTAACTATGGCTACACCTTC,CASRTVANYGYTF
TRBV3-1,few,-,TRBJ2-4,TGTGCCAGCAGCTTGGGGGAGAACATTCAGTACTTC,CASSLGENIQYF
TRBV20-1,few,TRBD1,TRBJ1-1,TGCAGGATACAACAGGGGGCGGACACTGAAGCTTTCTTT,CRIQQGADTEAFF
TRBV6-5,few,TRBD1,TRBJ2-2,TGTGCCAGTCGGACAGGGCACACCGGGGAGCTGTTTTTT,CASRTGHTGELFF
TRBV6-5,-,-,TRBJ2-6,TGTGCCAGCAGTTACCCAACGAACTCTGGGGCCAACGTCCTGACTTTC,CASSYPTNSGANVLTF
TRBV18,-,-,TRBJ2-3,TGTGCCAGCTCAGGGGAGAGCACAGATACGCAGTATTTT,CASSGESTDTQYF
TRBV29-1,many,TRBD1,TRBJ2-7,TGCAGCGTTGATCCCGGACAGGGTGGCTACGAGCAGTACTTC,CSVDPGQGGYEQYF
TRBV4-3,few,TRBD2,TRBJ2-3,TGCGCCAGCAGCCCTATAGCGGGGGAGGGGCCAGATACGCAGTATTTT,CASSPIAGEGPDTQYF
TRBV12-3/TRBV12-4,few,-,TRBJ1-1,TGTGCCAGCAGTTTCTTCAGAACGAACACTGAAGCTTTCTTT,CASSFFRTNTEAFF
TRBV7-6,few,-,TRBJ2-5,TGTGCCAGCAGCTTTGGGTACCAAGAGACCCAGTACTTC,CASSFGYQETQYF
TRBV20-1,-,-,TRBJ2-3,TGCAGTGCCAACGAAGTTCCTAGGCAGTATTTT,CSANEVPRQYF
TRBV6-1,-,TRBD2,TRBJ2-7,TGTGCCAGCAGACTAGCGGGGTCTGGAGAGCAGTACTTC,CASRLAGSGEQYF
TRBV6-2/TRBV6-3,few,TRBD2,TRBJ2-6,TGTGCCAGCAGTCCCGGGACTACCAACGGGGCCAACGTCCTGACTTTC,CASSPGTTNGANVLTF
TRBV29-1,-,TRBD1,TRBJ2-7,TGCAGCGCCGGGACAGGGAACATCTACGAGCAGTACTTC,CSAGTGNIYEQYF
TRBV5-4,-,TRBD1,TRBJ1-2,TGTGCCAGCAGCTCCGAGACAGGGGCGGACTATGGCTACACCTTC,CASSSETGADYGYTF
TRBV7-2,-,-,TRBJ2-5,TGTGCCAGCAGCCCAGAGACTAGAAACCAAGAGACCCAGTACTTC,CASSPETRNQETQYF
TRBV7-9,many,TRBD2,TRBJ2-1,TGTGCCAGCAGCATTGAGGCAAGCGGGAGGGTCGATGAGCAGTTCTTC,CASSIEASGRVDEQFF
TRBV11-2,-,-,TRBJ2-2,TGTGCCAGCAGCTTACGTCCGGGAACCGGGGAGCTGTTTTTT,CASSLRPGTGELFF
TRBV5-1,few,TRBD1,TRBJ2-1,TGCGCCAGCAGCTCTGGACAGGGGATCTACAATGAGCAGTTCTTC,CASSSGQGIYNEQFF
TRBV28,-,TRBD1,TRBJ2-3,TGTGCCAGCAGGCGCCTTGGGACAGGGCAATATTTT,CASRRLGTGQYF
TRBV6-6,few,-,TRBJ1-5,TGTGCCAGCAGTGACAGGAGCGATCAGCCCCAGCATTTT,CASSDRSDQPQHF
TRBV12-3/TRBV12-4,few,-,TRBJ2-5,TGTGCCAGCACCCTTGGCGGGTCCCGAGAGACCCAGTACTTC,CASTLGGSRETQYF